This TCR beta chain was obtained from a study of CD8 T cells in Susac syndrome. Both CD4+ and CD8+ T cells were negatively isolated, and TEMRA cells underwent FACS enrichment. The CDR3 length is 13 residues. In germline, CDR1 is LNHDA, CDR2 SQIVND (reference sequence). J lost 13 bases, V lost 5 bases, and 6 bases had no gene match. RNA amounts of about 0.5 to 1 ug underwent reverse transcription with random hexamers. Amplification of TCR beta CDR3 across 54 Vbeta and 13 Jbeta was performed with immunoSEQ multiplex PCR. TCRdb processed the immunoSEQ multiplex PCR reads anew with MiXCR; each CDR3 protein has one entry. The table lists 90,000 to 150,000 distinct CDR3 sequences, 80% to 95% of them singletons, with about 0.11% in the top ten.

The V call is TRBV19, the J call TRBJ2-1, with 12 bases identical to TRBD2. Sequences were obtained from CD8+ T cells from PBMCs. The source is a human donor in good health. CDR3 DNA: TGTGCCAGTAGTGTCGCTAGCGGGAGGGCCCAGTTCTTC. This codes for CASSVASGRAQFF.